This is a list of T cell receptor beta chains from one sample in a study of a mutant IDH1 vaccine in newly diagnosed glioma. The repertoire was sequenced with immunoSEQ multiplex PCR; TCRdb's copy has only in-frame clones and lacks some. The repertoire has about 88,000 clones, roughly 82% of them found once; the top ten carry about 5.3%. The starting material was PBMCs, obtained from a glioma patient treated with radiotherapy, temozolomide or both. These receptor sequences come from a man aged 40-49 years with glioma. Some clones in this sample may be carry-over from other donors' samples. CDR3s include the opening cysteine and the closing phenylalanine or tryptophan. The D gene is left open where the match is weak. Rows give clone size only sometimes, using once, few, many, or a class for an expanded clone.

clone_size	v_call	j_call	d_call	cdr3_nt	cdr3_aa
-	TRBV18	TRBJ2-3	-	TGTGCCAGCTCACCACTGGGGGCGCGGGCAGATACGCAGTATTTT	CASSPLGARADTQYF
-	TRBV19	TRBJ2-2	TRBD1	TGTGCCAGTAGTCCTACGACAGGGGGCATCGGGGAGCTGTTTTTT	CASSPTTGGIGELFF
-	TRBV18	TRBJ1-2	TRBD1	TGTGCCAGCTCACCCAGCGGACAGGGAGACTATGGCTACACCTTC	CASSPSGQGDYGYTF
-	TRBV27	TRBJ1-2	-	TGTGCCAGCGGTCGCCCACTCTTTGGCTACACCTTC	CASGRPLFGYTF
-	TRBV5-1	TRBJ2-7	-	TGCGCCAGCAGCTCAGACGGGATCGCGACCAACGAGCAGTACTTC	CASSSDGIATNEQYF
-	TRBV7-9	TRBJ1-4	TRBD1	TGTGCCAGCAGCTCCGGGACAGGGAATGAAAAACTGTTTTTT	CASSSGTGNEKLFF
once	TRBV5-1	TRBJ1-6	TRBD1	TGCGCCAGCAGCTTGTCGTTAGCAGGGGGTAATTCACCCCTCCACTTT	CASSLSLAGGNSPLHF
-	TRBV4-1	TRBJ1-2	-	TGCGCCAGCAGCCAAGGTGGGGGAGATGGCTACACCTTC	CASSQGGGDGYTF
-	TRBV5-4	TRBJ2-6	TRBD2	TGTGCCAGCAGCCCGCCCGCGGGGGGATCTGGGGCCAACGTCCTGACTTTC	CASSPPAGGSGANVLTF
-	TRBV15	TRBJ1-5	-	TGTGCCACCAGCAGAAGTACAGTAGATCAGCCCCAGCATTTT	CATSRSTVDQPQHF
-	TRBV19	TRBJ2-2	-	TGTGCCAGTAGTATAAATCAGTGGGCCGGGGAGCTGTTTTTT	CASSINQWAGELFF
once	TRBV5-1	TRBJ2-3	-	TGCGCCAGCACTGTGGGGTTGGAAGATACGCAGTATTTT	CASTVGLEDTQYF
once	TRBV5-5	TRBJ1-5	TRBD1	TGTGCCAGCAGCTGGGACAGGGGGGTCAATCAGCCCCAGCATTTT	CASSWDRGVNQPQHF
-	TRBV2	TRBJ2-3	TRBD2	TGTGCCAGCAGTGAATTTAGCGGGGGACAAGATACGCAGTATTTT	CASSEFSGGQDTQYF
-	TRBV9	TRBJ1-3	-	TGTGCCAGCAGCGCTCTACAGGGTTCTGGAAACACCATATATTTT	CASSALQGSGNTIYF
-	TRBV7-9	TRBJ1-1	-	TGTGCCAGCAGCTTCCCGGGGGCTAGAACTGAAGCTTTCTTT	CASSFPGARTEAFF
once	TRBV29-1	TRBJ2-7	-	TGCAGCGTCGTGGGGACTGAAACCTACGAGCAGTACTTC	CSVVGTETYEQYF
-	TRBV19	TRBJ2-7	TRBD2	TGTGCCAGTAGTATAGGGGGACTAGAAACCTACGAGCAGTACTTC	CASSIGGLETYEQYF
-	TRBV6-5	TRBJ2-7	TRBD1	TGTGCCAGAACAACGGACAGGCGATCCTACGAGCAGTACTTC	CARTTDRRSYEQYF
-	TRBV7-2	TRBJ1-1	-	TGTGCCAGCAGCTTAGGATTGCGGGGACGGGCCGGGACTGAAGCTTTCTTT	CASSLGLRGRAGTEAFF
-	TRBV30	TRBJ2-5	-	TGTGCCTGGGCTCGAGGGGAGACCCAGTACTTC	CAWARGETQYF
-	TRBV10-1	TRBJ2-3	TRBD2	TGCGCCAGCAGTGGGGGACTAGCGGGGGCAGATACGCAGTATTTT	CASSGGLAGADTQYF
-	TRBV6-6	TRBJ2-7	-	TGTGCCAGCAGTTTGGACAGGCGGGTGGAGGGCTACGAGCAGTACTTC	CASSLDRRVEGYEQYF
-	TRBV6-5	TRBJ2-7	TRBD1	TGTGCCAGCAGTTCCCACAGGGGGCCCTCCTACGAGCAGTACTTC	CASSSHRGPSYEQYF
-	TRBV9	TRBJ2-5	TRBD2	TGTGCCAGCAGCCTGGGGGGGTCGCGAGAGACCCAGTACTTC	CASSLGGSRETQYF
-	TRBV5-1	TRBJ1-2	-	TGCGCCAGCAGCCCCGGGGGAGGCTATGGCTACACCTTC	CASSPGGGYGYTF
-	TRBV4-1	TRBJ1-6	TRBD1	TGCGCCAGCAGCCAATACTGGGGACAGGGGGGATCACCCCTCCACTTT	CASSQYWGQGGSPLHF
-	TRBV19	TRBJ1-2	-	TGTGCCAGTAGTATCTATTCGGGAGGTGATGGCTACACCTTC	CASSIYSGGDGYTF
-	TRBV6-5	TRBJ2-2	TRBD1	TGTGCCAGCAGTCTAGGACAGGGCACCGGGGAGCTGTTTTTT	CASSLGQGTGELFF
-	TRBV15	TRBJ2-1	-	TGTGCCACCAGCCGTCAGGGCACCTACAATGAGCAGTTCTTC	CATSRQGTYNEQFF
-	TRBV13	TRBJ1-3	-	TGTGCCAGCAGCTCCTGGACAAGCACTGGAAACACCATATATTTT	CASSSWTSTGNTIYF
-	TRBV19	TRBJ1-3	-	TGTGCCAGCCACAGAGGGAGACTAAACACCATATATTTT	CASHRGRLNTIYF
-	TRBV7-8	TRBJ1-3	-	TGTGCCAGCAGCTTAGATCGGGGCGGTGGAAACACCATATATTTT	CASSLDRGGGNTIYF
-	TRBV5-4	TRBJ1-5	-	TGTGCCAGCGGCATGGATGGCCATCAGCCCCAGCATTTT	CASGMDGHQPQHF
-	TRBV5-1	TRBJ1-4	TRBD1	TGCGCCAGCAGTTTCTCCGGGACAGGGGCGACTAATGAAAAACTGTTTTTT	CASSFSGTGATNEKLFF
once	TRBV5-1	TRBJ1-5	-	TGCGCCAGCAGCTTTAGCGGGGGCAGTCAGCCCCAGCATTTT	CASSFSGGSQPQHF
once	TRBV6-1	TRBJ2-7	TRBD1	TGTGCCAGCAGTAACGACAGGGGGCTTCCGGGTGAGCAGTACTTC	CASSNDRGLPGEQYF
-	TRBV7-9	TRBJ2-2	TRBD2	TGTGCCAGCAGCTTACTAGCGGGGGGAGCCGGGGAGCTGTTTTTT	CASSLLAGGAGELFF
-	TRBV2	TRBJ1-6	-	TGTGCCAGCAGGGGCAGGGAGGGATCACCCCTCCACTTT	CASRGREGSPLHF
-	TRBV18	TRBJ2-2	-	TGTGCCAGCTCACCAGTGCGGGGGAACACCGGGGAGCTGTTTTTT	CASSPVRGNTGELFF
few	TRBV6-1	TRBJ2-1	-	TGTGCCAGCAGTGAAGGACCCGATATCAATGAGCAGTTCTTC	CASSEGPDINEQFF
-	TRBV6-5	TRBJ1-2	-	TGTGCCAGCAGTTACATGGGGAATGGCTACACCTTC	CASSYMGNGYTF
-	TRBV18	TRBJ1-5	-	TGTGCCAGCTCACCAGACCGCCTGAGGCCCCAGCATTTT	CASSPDRLRPQHF
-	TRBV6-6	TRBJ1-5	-	TGTGCCAGCGGGGACCTTCGGAATCAGCCCCAGCATTTT	CASGDLRNQPQHF
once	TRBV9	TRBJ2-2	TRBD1	TGTGCCAGCAGCTCGGGACAGGCCCACACCGGGGAGCTGTTTTTT	CASSSGQAHTGELFF